This T cell receptor (beta chain) stems from a study of graft-versus-host responses after intestinal transplantation. Study in general: Transplants given to recipients were multivisceral, liver-intestinal, or isolated intestinal. Every transplant recipient was induced with anti-thymocyte globulin, then maintained on tacrolimus and steroids for roughly 3 years. Study-level results: Early after transplant, HvG declines were associated with peak levels of circulating GvH clones. GvH clones detected in recipient marrow included some appearing first in ileum or blood.

The assay was immunoSEQ multiplex PCR, and TCRdb's table has in-frame clones only and misses some. The sample lists 75,000 to 95,000 clones, about 93% occurring once. The CDR3 extends over 16 amino acids. Trimming left V 5 bases short and J 3 bases short, with 18 bases between. Per the germline V gene, CDR1 is MNHEY and CDR2 is SMNVEV (reference sequence). In the case of this clone: Its specificity is unknown.

The chain joins TRBV27 to TRBJ2-3; tentative D call: TRBD1 (6 bases). The clonotype was recovered from a human donor who received an intestinal transplant. The sequencing here drew on unstimulated CD8+ T cells sorted from spleen or lymph node cells, taken before intestinal transplant. Here the CDR3 reads CASSASQGDSTDTQYF. Written as DNA, the CDR3 is TGTGCCAGCAGTGCCTCACAGGGTGATTCGACAGATACGCAGTATTTT.